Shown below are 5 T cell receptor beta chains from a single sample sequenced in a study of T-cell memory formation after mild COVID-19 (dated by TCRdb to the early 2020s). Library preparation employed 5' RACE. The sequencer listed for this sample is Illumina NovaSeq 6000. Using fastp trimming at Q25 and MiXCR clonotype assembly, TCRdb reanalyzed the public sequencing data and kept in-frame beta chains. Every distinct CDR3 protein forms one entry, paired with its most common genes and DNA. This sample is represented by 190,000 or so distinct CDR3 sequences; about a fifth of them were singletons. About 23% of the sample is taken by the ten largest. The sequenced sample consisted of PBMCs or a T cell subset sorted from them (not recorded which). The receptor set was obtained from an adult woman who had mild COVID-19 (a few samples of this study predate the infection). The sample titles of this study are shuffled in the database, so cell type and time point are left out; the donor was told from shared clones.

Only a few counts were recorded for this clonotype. This CDR3 reads CASSQDRLAGADTQYF. The CDR3 coding sequence is TGCGCCAGCAGCCAAGATAGACTAGCGGGAGCAGATACGCAGTATTTT. The gene calls are TRBV4-3 and TRBJ2-3; 12 bases line up with TRBD2. J was trimmed by 4 bases and V by 0 bases; bases with no gene match: 2. The CDR3 loop spans 16 amino acids. Germline CDR1 and CDR2: LGHNA and YSLEER.

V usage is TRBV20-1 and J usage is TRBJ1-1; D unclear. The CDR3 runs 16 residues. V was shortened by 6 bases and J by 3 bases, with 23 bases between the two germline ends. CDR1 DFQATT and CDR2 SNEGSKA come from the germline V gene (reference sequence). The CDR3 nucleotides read TGCAGTGCCGTAGGGTGGGAGACCCATGTGGACACTGAAGCTTTCTTT. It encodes CSAVGWETHVDTEAFF.

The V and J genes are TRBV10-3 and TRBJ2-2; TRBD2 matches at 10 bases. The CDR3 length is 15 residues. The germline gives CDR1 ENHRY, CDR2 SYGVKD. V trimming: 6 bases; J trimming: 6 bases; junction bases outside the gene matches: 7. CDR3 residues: CAIRTGTSDAGELFF. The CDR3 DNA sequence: TGTGCCATCAGAACCGGGACTAGCGATGCCGGGGAGCTGTTTTTT.

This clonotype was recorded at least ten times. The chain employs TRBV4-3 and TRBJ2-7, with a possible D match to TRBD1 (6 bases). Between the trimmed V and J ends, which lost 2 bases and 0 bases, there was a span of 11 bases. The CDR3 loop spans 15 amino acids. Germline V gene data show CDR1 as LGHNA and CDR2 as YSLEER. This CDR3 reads CASSQTGIPSYEQYF. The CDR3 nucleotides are TGCGCCAGCAGCCAAACAGGGATCCCCTCCTACGAGCAGTACTTC.

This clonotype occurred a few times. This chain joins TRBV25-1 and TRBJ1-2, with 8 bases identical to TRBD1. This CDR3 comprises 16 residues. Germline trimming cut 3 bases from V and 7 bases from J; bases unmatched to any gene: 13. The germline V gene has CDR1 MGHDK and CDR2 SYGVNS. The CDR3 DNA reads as TGTGCCAGCAGTGACTCCTTCGAGGACAGGGTCGGTGGCTACACCTTC. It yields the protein CASSDSFEDRVGGYTF.